This TCR beta chain was retrieved from a study of cytomegalovirus exposure and HLA in healthy donors. Study at large: As an earlier analysis found, 150 million to 200 million T cells yielded about 120 million unique TCR beta sequences.

Of note for this clone: The junction departs from the called germline gene at one end, perhaps through a read error.

Use of 60 Vbeta and 13 Jbeta primers characterized the PCR. Profiled with immunoSEQ multiplex PCR; TCRdb holds only in-frame clones, not every one. The profile covers 60,000 to 70,000 clones, with about four fifths appearing a single time and over 2.5% taken by the ten largest. The length of the CDR3 is 12 residues. Looked up from germline, CDR1 is MDHEN and CDR2 is SYDVKM. Sequencing was done on a sample of PBMCs. This clonotype was sampled from a woman under 40 in good health and CMV-seronegative. The J gene is TRBJ2-7, the V gene TRBV28, with D possibly TRBD2 on 5 matching bases. The CDR3 is CASSPPGLATRF. CDR3 bases: TGTGCCAGCAGTCCCCCGGGGTTGGCGACGCGCTTC.